The next 15 T cell receptor beta chains were all read from a single sample in a study of OX40 agonist ivuxolimab in advanced cancers. Using immunoSEQ multiplex PCR, the repertoire was profiled, and TCRdb retains in-frame clones only, with some absent. The repertoire holds some 87,000 clones, about 88% seen once, with 0.65% to 0.8% in the top ten. Sample: CD4+ or CD8+ T cells sorted from blood, taken in a trial of the OX40 agonist ivuxolimab. The source of these receptors is an adult with an advanced solid tumor such as melanoma, head and neck, liver or kidney cancer.

The CDR3 nucleotides are TGTGCCAGCAGTTACTCGGACAGGGGGATTGGCTACACCTTC. The encoded protein is CASSYSDRGIGYTF. The chain carries TRBV6-6 and TRBJ1-2; 10 bases are a match to TRBD1. V lost 0 bases to trimming and J lost 7 bases; unmatched junction nucleotides: 2. The germline gives CDR1 MNHNY, CDR2 SVGAGI (reference sequence). The CDR3 contains 14 residues.

The chain employs TRBV27 and TRBJ1-2, with D possibly being TRBD1 (5 bases). Trimming took off 8 bases at V and 3 bases at J, with 13 bases between the two ends. This CDR3 contains 13 residues. CDR1 and CDR2 (germline): MNHEY, SMNVEV (reference sequence). The CDR3 DNA follows: TGTGCCAGCGGTAGGGACGGGTACTATGGCTACACCTTC. Amino acids: CASGRDGYYGYTF.

This clone has a single count. This chain links TRBV27 with TRBJ1-5; D remains ambiguous. The germline V gene has CDR1 MNHEY and CDR2 SMNVEV (reference sequence). Trimming took 0 bases from V and 6 from J, leaving 6 bases between them. The CDR3 is made up of 13 amino acids. The CDR3 DNA is TGTGCCAGCAGTTTATCGAATTTTCAGCCCCAGCATTTT. Its protein product is CASSLSNFQPQHF.

V and J are TRBV19 and TRBJ2-3, with D possibly TRBD1 on 5 matching bases. The CDR3 length is 15 residues. V dropped 7 bases and J dropped 2 bases, with 16 bases sitting between them. Germline CDR1 is LNHDA and CDR2 is SQIVND (reference sequence). In DNA, the CDR3 is TGTGCCAGTATACCTTCGACAGCCGACACAGATACGCAGTATTTT. Residues: CASIPSTADTDTQYF.

J is TRBJ1-2 and V is TRBV19; 8 bases line up with TRBD1. J lost 8 bases, V lost 10 bases, and 12 bases had no gene match. The CDR3 is 13 residues long. The germline CDR1 and CDR2 sequences are LNHDA and SQIVND (reference sequence). The CDR3 protein is CATRAGGRYGYTF. CDR3 coding DNA: TGTGCCACCAGGGCAGGGGGCCGCTACGGCTACACCTTC.

The chain links TRBV7-9 to TRBJ2-7; D gene uncertain. V dropped 5 bases and J dropped 3 bases, with 8 bases sitting between them. Germline V gene lookup returns CDR1 SEHNR and CDR2 FQNEAQ (reference sequence). The CDR3 spans 12 residues. The CDR3 reads CASSRLGYEQYF. Here the CDR3 DNA reads TGTGCCAGCAGCCGGCTCGGCTACGAGCAGTACTTC.

CDR3 in amino acids: CASSSGQGALNTEAFF. The CDR3 DNA sequence: TGTGCCAGCTCATCTGGACAGGGGGCCTTGAACACTGAAGCTTTCTTT. V usage is TRBV18 and J usage is TRBJ1-1; 11 nucleotides match TRBD1. V lost 5 bases, J lost 0 bases, and 5 bases stayed unmatched. CDR3 length: 16 residues. Per germline, CDR1 KGHSH and CDR2 LQKENI.

The chain has TRBV30 and TRBJ2-3; 7 nucleotides match TRBD2. The CDR3 length is 14 residues. Germline loops: CDR1 GTSNPN, CDR2 SVGIG (reference sequence). J gave up 0 bases and V 5 bases, and 5 bases lay outside the gene matches. DNA for the CDR3: TGTGCCTGGGGGGAGGGAGTTAGCACAGATACGCAGTATTTT. It yields the protein CAWGEGVSTDTQYF.

This clone was counted a single time. The chain uses TRBV19 and TRBJ1-1; 10 bases are a match to TRBD1. CDR1 is LNHDA and CDR2 is SQIVND in the germline V gene (reference sequence). The CDR3 consists of 15 residues. The junction had 6 bases not matched to a gene; V was cut back by 4 bases and J by 4 bases. The CDR3 region is CASSTGTGATTEAFF. CDR3 nucleotide sequence: TGTGCCAGTAGTACGGGGACAGGGGCGACCACTGAAGCTTTCTTT.

This clone was counted a single time. The gene calls are TRBV30 and TRBJ2-3; D ambiguous. The CDR3 contains 11 residues. Trimming took 2 bases from V and 10 from J, leaving 10 bases between them. The germline CDR1 and CDR2 sequences are GTSNPN and SVGIG (reference sequence). CDR3 sequence (DNA): TGTGCCTGGAGTATCGAGTATTCGCAGTATTTT. Amino acids: CAWSIEYSQYF.

V and J are TRBV7-2 and TRBJ2-5; maybe TRBD1 (6 bases). CDR3 size: 14 residues. The germline CDR1 and CDR2 sequences are SGHTA and FQGNSA. Trimming took 4 bases from V and 7 from J, leaving 16 bases between them. CDR3 sequence reads: CASSSAPQGGTQYF. The CDR3 DNA sequence: TGTGCCAGCAGCTCCGCGCCCCAAGGGGGGACCCAGTACTTC.

The chain links TRBV6-5 to TRBJ2-7; TRBD1 is a possible D gene (6 bases). There are 15 residues in the CDR3. Trimming took off 5 bases at V and 3 bases at J, with 17 bases between the two ends. CDR1 is MNHEY, CDR2 SVGAGI, per germline. CDR3 sequence (DNA): TGTGCCAGCAGTCCCGGGACACGGGGCTACTACGAGCAGTACTTC. It translates to CASSPGTRGYYEQYF.

This sequence joins TRBV27 and TRBJ1-4; 8 bases fit TRBD1. This CDR3 spans 17 amino acids. Germline values: CDR1 MNHEY, CDR2 SMNVEV (reference sequence). V was clipped by 4 bases and J by 6 bases; unmatched bases: 13. The CDR3 protein is CASSSVRDRFMHEKLFF. CDR3 bases: TGTGCCAGCAGTTCCGTCCGGGACAGGTTCATGCATGAAAAACTGTTTTTT.

The rearrangement links TRBV7-6 to TRBJ1-2, with 9 nucleotides matching TRBD1. The V gene end was trimmed by 4 bases and the J gene end by 6 bases; junction bases not matched to a gene: 3. CDR3 length: 13 amino acids. Germline V gene lookup returns CDR1 SGHVS and CDR2 FNYEAQ. CDR3 residues: CASSWGQGDGYTF. The CDR3, as DNA: TGTGCCAGCAGCTGGGGACAGGGAGATGGCTACACCTTC.

V and J are TRBV9 and TRBJ2-5; maybe TRBD2 (5 bases). Germline CDR1 SGDLS, CDR2 YYNGEE. The length of the CDR3 is 13 residues. V gave up 5 bases and J gave up 3 bases, with 11 bases separating them. CDR3 region: CASSGSPKETQYF. In DNA form, the CDR3 reads TGTGCCAGCAGTGGGAGTCCGAAAGAGACCCAGTACTTC.